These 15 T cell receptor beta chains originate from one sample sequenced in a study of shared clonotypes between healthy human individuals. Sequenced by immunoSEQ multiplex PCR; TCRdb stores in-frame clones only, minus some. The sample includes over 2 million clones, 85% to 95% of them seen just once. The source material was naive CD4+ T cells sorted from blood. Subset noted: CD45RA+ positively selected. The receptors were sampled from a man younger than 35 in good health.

CDR3 nucleotides: TGTGCCAGCAGCGTGAATTCAGTCTCCGAGCAGTACTTC. Amino acid sequence: CASSVNSVSEQYF. The chain recombines TRBV9 with TRBJ2-7; D unresolved. V was pared by 2 bases and J by 6 bases, with 12 bases between. This CDR3 has 13 amino acids. CDR1 is SGDLS, CDR2 YYNGEE, per germline.

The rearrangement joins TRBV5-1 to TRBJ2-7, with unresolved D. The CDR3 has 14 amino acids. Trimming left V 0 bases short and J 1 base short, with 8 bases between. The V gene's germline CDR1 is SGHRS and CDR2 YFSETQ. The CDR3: CASSLVASSYEQYF. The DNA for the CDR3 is TGCGCCAGCAGCTTGGTGGCGAGTTCCTACGAGCAGTACTTC.

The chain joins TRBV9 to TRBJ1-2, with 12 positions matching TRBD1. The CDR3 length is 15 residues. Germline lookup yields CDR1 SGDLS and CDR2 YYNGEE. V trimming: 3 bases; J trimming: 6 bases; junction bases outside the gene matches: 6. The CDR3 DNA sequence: TGTGCCAGCAGCGAACCGGGACAGGGGGCGGATGGCTACACCTTC. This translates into CASSEPGQGADGYTF. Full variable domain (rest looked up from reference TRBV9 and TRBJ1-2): DSGVTQTPKHLITATGQRVTLRCSPRSGDLSVYWYQQSLDQGLQFLIQYYNGEERAKGNILERFSAQQFPDLHSELNLSSLELGDSALYFCASSEPGQGADGYTFGSGTRLTVV.

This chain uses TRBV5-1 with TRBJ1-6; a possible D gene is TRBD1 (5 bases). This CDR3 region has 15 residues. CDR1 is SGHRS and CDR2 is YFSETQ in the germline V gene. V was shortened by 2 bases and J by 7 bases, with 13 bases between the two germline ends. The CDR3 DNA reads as TGCGCCAGCAGCTTTGAGCAGGGCAAAAATTCACCCCTCCACTTT. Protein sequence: CASSFEQGKNSPLHF.

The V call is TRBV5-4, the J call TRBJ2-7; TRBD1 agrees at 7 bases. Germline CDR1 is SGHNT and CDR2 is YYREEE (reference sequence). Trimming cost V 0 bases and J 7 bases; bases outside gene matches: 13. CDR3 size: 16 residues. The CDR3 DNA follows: TGTGCCAGCAGCTTGGCCGGGACAGCCGGACCTACAGAGCAGTACTTC. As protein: CASSLAGTAGPTEQYF.

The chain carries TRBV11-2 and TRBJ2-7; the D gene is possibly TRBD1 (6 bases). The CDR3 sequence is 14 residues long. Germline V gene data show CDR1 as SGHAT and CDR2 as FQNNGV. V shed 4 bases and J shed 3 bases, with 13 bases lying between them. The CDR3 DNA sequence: TGTGCCAGCAGCTCCGGTATCAGGGGCTACGAGCAGTACTTC. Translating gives CASSSGIRGYEQYF.

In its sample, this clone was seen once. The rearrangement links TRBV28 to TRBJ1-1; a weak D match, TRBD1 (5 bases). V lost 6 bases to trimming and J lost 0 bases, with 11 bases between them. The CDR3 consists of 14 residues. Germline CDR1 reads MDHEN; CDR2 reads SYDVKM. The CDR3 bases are TGTGCCAGCAGCGGACAAGCTATGAACACTGAAGCTTTCTTT. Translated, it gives CASSGQAMNTEAFF.

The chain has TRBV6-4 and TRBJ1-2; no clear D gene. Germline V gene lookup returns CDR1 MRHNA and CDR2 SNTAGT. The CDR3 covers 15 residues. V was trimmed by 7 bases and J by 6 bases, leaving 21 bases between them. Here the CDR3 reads CASTAPLDRLNGYTF. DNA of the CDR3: TGTGCCAGCACCGCCCCGCTGGACCGGCTGAATGGCTACACCTTC.

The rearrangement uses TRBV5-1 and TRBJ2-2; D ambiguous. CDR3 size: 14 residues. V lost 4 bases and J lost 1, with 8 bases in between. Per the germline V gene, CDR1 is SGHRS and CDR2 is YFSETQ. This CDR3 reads CASSVPGNTGELFF. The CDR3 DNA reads TGCGCCAGCAGCGTTCCGGGGAACACCGGGGAGCTGTTTTTT.

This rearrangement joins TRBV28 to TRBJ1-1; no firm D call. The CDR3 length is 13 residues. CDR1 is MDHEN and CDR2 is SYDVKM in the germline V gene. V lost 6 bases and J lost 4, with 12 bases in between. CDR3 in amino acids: CASRSGEVTEAFF. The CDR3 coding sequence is TGTGCCAGCAGGTCCGGGGAAGTCACTGAAGCTTTCTTT.

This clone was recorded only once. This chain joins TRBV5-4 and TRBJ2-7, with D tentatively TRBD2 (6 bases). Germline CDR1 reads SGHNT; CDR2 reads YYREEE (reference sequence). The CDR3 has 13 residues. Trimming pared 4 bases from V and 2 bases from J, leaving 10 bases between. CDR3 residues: CASSRDSAYEQYF. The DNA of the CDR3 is TGTGCCAGCAGCCGGGACTCAGCCTACGAGCAGTACTTC.

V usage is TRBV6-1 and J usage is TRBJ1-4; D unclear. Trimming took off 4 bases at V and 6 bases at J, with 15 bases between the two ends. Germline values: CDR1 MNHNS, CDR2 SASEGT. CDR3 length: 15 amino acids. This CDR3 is CASSATPGRDEKLFF. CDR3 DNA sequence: TGTGCCAGCAGTGCCACACCGGGTCGAGATGAAAAACTGTTTTTT.

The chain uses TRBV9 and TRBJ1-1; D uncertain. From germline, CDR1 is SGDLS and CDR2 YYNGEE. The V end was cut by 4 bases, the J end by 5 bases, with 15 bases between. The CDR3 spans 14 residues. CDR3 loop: CASSPTRVGTEAFF. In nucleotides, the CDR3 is TGTGCCAGCAGCCCAACTCGGGTCGGGACTGAAGCTTTCTTT.

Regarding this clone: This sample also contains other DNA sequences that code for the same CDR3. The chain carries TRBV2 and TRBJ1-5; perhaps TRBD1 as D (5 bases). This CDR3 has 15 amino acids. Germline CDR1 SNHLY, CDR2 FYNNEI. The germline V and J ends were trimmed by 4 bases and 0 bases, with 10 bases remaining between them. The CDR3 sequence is CASSADINSNQPQHF. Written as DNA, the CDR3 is TGTGCCAGCAGTGCGGACATAAATAGCAATCAGCCCCAGCATTTT.

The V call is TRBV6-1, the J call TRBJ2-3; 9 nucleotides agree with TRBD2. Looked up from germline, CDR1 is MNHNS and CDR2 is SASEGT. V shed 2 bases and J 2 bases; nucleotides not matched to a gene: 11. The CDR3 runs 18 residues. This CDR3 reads CASSERLLVAGVTDTQYF. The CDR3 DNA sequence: TGTGCCAGCAGTGAACGGCTACTGGTAGCGGGGGTCACAGATACGCAGTATTTT.